This is a list of T cell receptor beta chains from one sample in a study of blood T cell repertoires in COVID-19. Using immunoSEQ multiplex PCR, the repertoire was profiled, and TCRdb retains in-frame clones only, with some absent. The sample holds some 350,000 clones, more than 85% seen once. Input material: PBMCs or T cells enriched from blood (not recorded which). The receptor source for this set is a woman in her twenties or thirties who had recovered from COVID-19. The CDR3 runs from the conserved cysteine through the conserved F or W. Each record gives: CDR3 protein, CDR3 DNA, V gene, D gene, J gene, clone size. The D gene is left open where the match is weak. Size is stated for part of the rows, as once, few or many counts, or as a class when the clone is expanded.

CDR3aa: CATSGRQGRNQPQHF; CDR3nt: TGTGCCACCAGCGGTCGACAGGGGCGCAATCAGCCCCAGCATTTT; v_gene: TRBV15; d_gene: TRBD1; j_gene: TRBJ1-5; abundance: .
CDR3aa: CAISESSGSTAEQYF; CDR3nt: TGTGCCATCAGTGAGTCGAGCGGGAGTACAGCCGAGCAGTACTTC; v_gene: TRBV10-3; d_gene: TRBD2; j_gene: TRBJ2-7; abundance: once
CDR3aa: CASSPPRVAQETQYF; CDR3nt: TGTGCCAGCAGCCCCCCCCGGGTAGCGCAAGAGACCCAGTACTTC; v_gene: TRBV7-9; d_gene: .; j_gene: TRBJ2-5; abundance: .
CDR3aa: CASSFQTAGSYGYTF; CDR3nt: TGTGCCAGCAGCTTCCAAACCGCCGGGAGCTATGGCTACACCTTC; v_gene: TRBV13; d_gene: .; j_gene: TRBJ1-2; abundance: .
CDR3aa: CASSLGDRLNTEAFF; CDR3nt: TGTGCCAGCAGCTTGGGCGACAGGCTGAACACTGAAGCTTTCTTT; v_gene: TRBV7-9; d_gene: .; j_gene: TRBJ1-1; abundance: .
CDR3aa: CASSLIAGREAFF; CDR3nt: TGTGCCAGCAGTTTAATCGCAGGGAGGGAAGCTTTCTTT; v_gene: TRBV28; d_gene: .; j_gene: TRBJ1-1; abundance: .
CDR3aa: CASSHGGFSYGYTF; CDR3nt: TGTGCCAGCAGCCACGGGGGTTTCTCTTATGGCTACACCTTC; v_gene: TRBV7-2; d_gene: .; j_gene: TRBJ1-2; abundance: .
CDR3aa: CASSPLAGSGNTIYF; CDR3nt: TGTGCCAGCAGTCCCCTTGCGGGCTCTGGAAACACCATATATTTT; v_gene: TRBV6-5; d_gene: .; j_gene: TRBJ1-3; abundance: few
CDR3aa: CASSDLSGNSPLHF; CDR3nt: TGTGCCAGCAGTGACCTGTCAGGGAATTCACCCCTCCACTTT; v_gene: TRBV6-1; d_gene: .; j_gene: TRBJ1-6; abundance: .
CDR3aa: CASSLLLGDSLSTDTQYF; CDR3nt: TGTGCCAGCAGTTTACTGTTAGGTGACAGCCTTAGCACAGATACGCAGTATTTT; v_gene: TRBV28; d_gene: .; j_gene: TRBJ2-3; abundance: .
CDR3aa: CASSESWGTVTSHEPQHF; CDR3nt: TGCGCCAGCAGTGAGTCTTGGGGGACAGTTACCTCACACGAGCCCCAGCATTTT; v_gene: TRBV10-2; d_gene: TRBD1; j_gene: TRBJ1-5; abundance: .
CDR3aa: CASSPIDRGFKLSYGYTF; CDR3nt: TGTGCCAGCAGTCCCATCGACAGGGGGTTTAAGTTAAGCTATGGCTACACCTTC; v_gene: TRBV27; d_gene: TRBD1; j_gene: TRBJ1-2; abundance: .
CDR3aa: CGFGVSNEKLFF; CDR3nt: TGTGGCTTCGGGGTCTCTAATGAAAAACTGTTTTTT; v_gene: TRBV6-4; d_gene: .; j_gene: TRBJ1-4; abundance: once
CDR3aa: CASSPQGVEGNTEAFF; CDR3nt: TGTGCCAGCAGTCCACAGGGGGTTGAGGGGAACACTGAAGCTTTCTTT; v_gene: TRBV27; d_gene: TRBD1; j_gene: TRBJ1-1; abundance: once
CDR3aa: CASRVGDNTEAFF; CDR3nt: TGTGCCAGCAGGGTCGGAGATAACACTGAAGCTTTCTTT; v_gene: TRBV6-5; d_gene: .; j_gene: TRBJ1-1; abundance: few
CDR3aa: CATSRATDRPRETQYF; CDR3nt: TGTGCCACCAGCAGAGCCACGGACAGGCCTCGCGAGACCCAGTACTTC; v_gene: TRBV15; d_gene: TRBD1; j_gene: TRBJ2-5; abundance: .
CDR3aa: CARSLEGVNEQYF; CDR3nt: TGTGCCAGAAGCTTGGAGGGGGTGAACGAGCAGTACTTC; v_gene: TRBV5-3; d_gene: .; j_gene: TRBJ2-7; abundance: .
CDR3aa: CASSELAGGSEQYF; CDR3nt: TGTGCCAGCAGTGAATTAGCGGGGGGCTCCGAGCAGTACTTC; v_gene: TRBV6-1; d_gene: TRBD2; j_gene: TRBJ2-7; abundance: .
CDR3aa: CASSPSGGAKYEQYF; CDR3nt: TGTGCCAGCAGTCCAAGCGGGGGGGCGAAGTACGAGCAGTACTTC; v_gene: TRBV27; d_gene: TRBD2; j_gene: TRBJ2-7; abundance: .
CDR3aa: CASSQVSGGAADTQYF; CDR3nt: TGTGCCAGCAGCCAAGTTTCGGGAGGCGCAGCAGATACGCAGTATTTT; v_gene: TRBV3-1/TRBV3-2; d_gene: TRBD2; j_gene: TRBJ2-3; abundance: .
CDR3aa: CASSFRTDNEKLFF; CDR3nt: TGTGCCAGCAGTTTCCGGACAGACAATGAAAAACTGTTTTTT; v_gene: TRBV28; d_gene: .; j_gene: TRBJ1-4; abundance: .
CDR3aa: CATRLAGSTDTQYF; CDR3nt: TGTGCCACTAGGCTAGCGGGAAGCACAGATACGCAGTATTTT; v_gene: TRBV6-5; d_gene: TRBD2; j_gene: TRBJ2-3; abundance: .
CDR3aa: CASSQVGAGEKLFF; CDR3nt: TGTGCCAGCAGCCAAGTGGGGGCTGGTGAAAAACTGTTTTTT; v_gene: TRBV14; d_gene: .; j_gene: TRBJ1-4; abundance: .
CDR3aa: CASSFLRTGANYGYTF; CDR3nt: TGCGCCAGCAGCTTTCTCAGGACAGGAGCTAACTATGGCTACACCTTC; v_gene: TRBV5-1; d_gene: TRBD1; j_gene: TRBJ1-2; abundance: .
CDR3aa: CASGAGGVRETQYF; CDR3nt: TGTGCCAGCGGGGCGGGAGGGGTACGCGAGACCCAGTACTTC; v_gene: TRBV3-1/TRBV3-2; d_gene: TRBD2; j_gene: TRBJ2-5; abundance: few
CDR3aa: CASTRDGTGGEQYF; CDR3nt: TGTGCCAGCACTCGCGACGGGACAGGGGGCGAGCAGTACTTC; v_gene: TRBV7-9; d_gene: TRBD1; j_gene: TRBJ2-7; abundance: .
CDR3aa: CASSYPGSYEQYF; CDR3nt: TGTGCCAGCAGTTACCCGGGAAGCTACGAGCAGTACTTC; v_gene: TRBV6-5; d_gene: .; j_gene: TRBJ2-7; abundance: .
CDR3aa: CASSYGTVFGNTIYF; CDR3nt: TGTGCCAGCAGTTACGGGACAGTGTTCGGAAACACCATATATTTT; v_gene: TRBV6-5; d_gene: TRBD1; j_gene: TRBJ1-3; abundance: .
CDR3aa: CSASESGNYNEQFF; CDR3nt: TGCAGTGCTAGTGAGAGCGGGAATTACAATGAGCAGTTCTTC; v_gene: TRBV20-1; d_gene: TRBD2; j_gene: TRBJ2-1; abundance: once
CDR3aa: CASSLDRGDTEAFF; CDR3nt: TGTGCCAGCAGCTTGGACAGGGGCGACACTGAAGCTTTCTTT; v_gene: TRBV5-4; d_gene: TRBD1; j_gene: TRBJ1-1; abundance: once
CDR3aa: CASSPGTGIRYEQYF; CDR3nt: TGTGCCAGCTCACCTGGGACAGGGATTAGGTACGAGCAGTACTTC; v_gene: TRBV18; d_gene: TRBD1; j_gene: TRBJ2-7; abundance: .
CDR3aa: CASSLGLAGAVGELFF; CDR3nt: TGTGCCAGCAGTTTGGGACTAGCGGGAGCGGTCGGGGAGCTGTTTTTT; v_gene: TRBV28; d_gene: TRBD2; j_gene: TRBJ2-2; abundance: .
CDR3aa: CASSTRGRNNSPLHF; CDR3nt: TGTGCCAGCAGTACCAGGGGAAGGAATAATTCACCCCTCCACTTT; v_gene: TRBV2; d_gene: .; j_gene: TRBJ1-6; abundance: .
CDR3aa: CASSLRTGQGGYTF; CDR3nt: TGTGCCAGCAGCCTCCGGACAGGCCAAGGTGGCTACACCTTC; v_gene: TRBV3-1/TRBV3-2; d_gene: TRBD1; j_gene: TRBJ1-2; abundance: .
CDR3aa: CASGKGQGVSAFF; CDR3nt: TGCGCCAGCGGGAAGGGTCAGGGGGTATCAGCTTTCTTT; v_gene: TRBV10-2; d_gene: TRBD1; j_gene: TRBJ1-1; abundance: .
CDR3aa: CASSLDRGDEQYF; CDR3nt: TGTGCCAGCTCACTTGACAGGGGGGACGAGCAGTACTTC; v_gene: TRBV18; d_gene: TRBD1; j_gene: TRBJ2-7; abundance: .
CDR3aa: CASSLSTGLASHEQFF; CDR3nt: TGTGCCAGCAGTCTTAGTACGGGACTAGCATCCCATGAGCAGTTCTTC; v_gene: TRBV11-2; d_gene: TRBD2; j_gene: TRBJ2-1; abundance: .
CDR3aa: CASSFSGGISGELFF; CDR3nt: TGTGCCAGCAGCTTTAGCGGGGGGATTTCCGGGGAGCTGTTTTTT; v_gene: TRBV7-3; d_gene: TRBD2; j_gene: TRBJ2-2; abundance: .
CDR3aa: CASGTGIKAGELFF; CDR3nt: TGTGCTAGTGGGACAGGGATCAAGGCCGGGGAGCTGTTTTTT; v_gene: TRBV12-5; d_gene: TRBD1; j_gene: TRBJ2-2; abundance: .
CDR3aa: CASSFRRAEQFF; CDR3nt: TGTGCCAGCAGTTTTCGGCGGGCTGAGCAGTTCTTC; v_gene: TRBV12-3/TRBV12-4; d_gene: .; j_gene: TRBJ2-1; abundance: .